These 4 T cell receptor beta chains share one sample of origin, sequenced in a study of CD8 T cells in ankylosing spondylitis (dated by TCRdb to about 2017). Library preparation used 5' RACE. Instrument on record: Illumina HiSeq 2500. TCRdb reprocessed the public reads (quality trimming at Q25 with fastp, clone calling with MiXCR) and kept in-frame beta chains. All rows with the same CDR3 protein become a single entry with the most common DNA and genes. The sample contains some 800,000 distinct CDR3 sequences, 12% of them found a single time. The ten largest clones represent just over 0.5% of the sample. Their antigens are not known. Here is what the overall study found, with its caveats: A TCR beta motif of roughly 8 highly homologous amino acid variants appeared characteristic of blood from ankylosing spondylitis patients.

Sequenced: blood, either unsorted or a sorted T cell fraction (not recorded which). These TCRs come from a male donor with ankylosing spondylitis.

This clonotype was seen ten or more times. V is TRBV28 and J is TRBJ1-4; the D is unclear. CDR1 is MDHEN and CDR2 is SYDVKM in the germline V gene. V gave up 3 bases and J gave up 5 bases, with 7 bases separating them. The CDR3 is 13 residues long. The CDR3 is CASSFAFNEKLFF. The CDR3 DNA sequence: TGTGCCAGCAGTTTTGCCTTCAATGAAAAACTGTTTTTT.

The V and J genes are TRBV29-1 and TRBJ2-7; weak D call: TRBD2 (5 bases). Trimming shortened V by 4 bases and J by 3 bases, and 10 bases separated the two germline ends. In germline, CDR1 is SQVTM, CDR2 ANQGSEA. The CDR3 consists of 12 residues. CDR3 coding DNA: TGCAGCGTTGCGTCGGGGAACTACGAGCAGTACTTC. Residues: CSVASGNYEQYF.

This clonotype has ten or more counts. This chain links TRBV20-1 with TRBJ2-1; D might be TRBD2 (5 bases). The CDR3 spans 15 residues. CDR1 is DFQATT, CDR2 SNEGSKA, per germline (reference sequence). Trimming took 3 bases from V and 7 from J, leaving 19 bases between them. CDR3 in amino acids: CSASPPGLGSNEQFF. For the CDR3, the DNA is TGCAGTGCTAGCCCTCCTGGACTGGGATCGAATGAGCAGTTCTTC.

This clonotype was observed a handful of times. The gene calls are TRBV7-9 and TRBJ1-1; maybe TRBD1 (6 bases). Deletions cut 3 bases from V and 6 bases from J, with 11 bases between. The CDR3 is made up of 13 amino acids. Germline V gives CDR1 SEHNR, CDR2 FQNEAQ (reference sequence). The chain's CDR3 is CASSFGQISEAFF. For the CDR3, the DNA is TGTGCCAGCAGCTTCGGACAGATCTCTGAAGCTTTCTTT.